The next 25 T cell receptor beta chains were all read from a single sample in a study of cytomegalovirus exposure and HLA in healthy donors (dated by TCRdb to 2016 to 2017). Library construction relied on the immunoSEQ multiplex PCR assay. For the multiplex PCR, a mixture combining 60 forward primers for TCR Vbeta segments and 13 reverse primers for TCR Jbeta segments was used. TCRdb carries this immuneACCESS record with in-frame sequences only. Its versions omit some clonotypes, under half of them owing to an unresolved V gene in the studies checked, with the rest unexplained. For this sample the table gives 190,000 or so clones, of which 75% to 85% were detected only once. Together, the top ten hold 0.65% of the sample. Input material: PBMCs. These receptors were taken from a boy aged 5 to 17 in good health and CMV-seronegative.

This clone showed up just a few times. This sequence joins TRBV5-1 and TRBJ1-2; D gene ambiguous. This CDR3 has 14 amino acids. Germline values: CDR1 SGHRS, CDR2 YFSETQ. The V and J ends lost 1 base and 3 bases respectively, with 10 bases between them. CDR3 in DNA: TGCGCCAGCAGCTTGCGGGAGAGCGACTATGGCTACACCTTC. Encoded protein: CASSLRESDYGYTF.

Notes on this clone: Different DNA sequences within this sample yield the same CDR3. V is TRBV30 and J is TRBJ1-1; 8 nucleotides match TRBD1. The CDR3 covers 13 residues. CDR1 and CDR2 (germline): GTSNPN, SVGIG (reference sequence). Trimming removed 4 bases from V and 2 bases from J; junction bases left unmatched: 3. The DNA for the CDR3 is TGTGCCTGGACCCAGGGGGCAAACACTGAAGCTTTCTTT. This sequence encodes CAWTQGANTEAFF.

The chain uses TRBV29-1 and TRBJ1-2; D not certain. Trimming took 4 bases from V and 6 from J, leaving 9 bases between them. Germline assignment: CDR1 SQVTM and CDR2 ANQGSEA. The CDR3 extends over 11 amino acids. This CDR3 is CSVGHVDGYTF. The CDR3 DNA follows: TGCAGCGTTGGGCACGTGGATGGCTACACCTTC.

V is TRBV5-1 and J is TRBJ2-7; D perhaps matches TRBD1 (7 bases). V dropped 4 bases and J dropped 5 bases, with 16 bases sitting between them. The CDR3 covers 14 residues. The germline gives CDR1 SGHRS, CDR2 YFSETQ. The CDR3 protein is CASSPTGSGHEQYF. The CDR3 coding sequence is TGCGCCAGCAGCCCGACAGGGAGCGGGCACGAGCAGTACTTC.

The CDR3 reads CASGATSGNTGELFF. For the CDR3, the DNA is TGTGCTAGTGGTGCAACTAGCGGGAACACCGGGGAGCTGTTTTTT. The chain recombines TRBV12-5 with TRBJ2-2; the match to TRBD2 covers 8 bases. Germline V gene data show CDR1 as LGHNT and CDR2 as FRNRAP. With V trimmed by 5 bases and J by 1 base, 3 bases remained unmatched. CDR3 length: 15 amino acids.

The V and J genes are TRBV7-2 and TRBJ1-6, with D tentatively TRBD1 (5 bases). Trimming pared 1 base from V and 14 bases from J, leaving 15 bases between. The CDR3 is 14 residues long. The germline V gene encodes CDR1 SGHTA and CDR2 FQGNSA. The CDR3 sequence is CASSLGPTLDTLHF. The CDR3 DNA follows: TGTGCCAGCAGCTTAGGCCCGACCTTGGACACCCTCCACTTT.

The chain joins TRBV5-4 to TRBJ2-5, with 12 bases identical to TRBD2. The CDR3 is 18 residues long. V was clipped by 4 bases and J by 4 bases; unmatched bases: 14. Germline CDR1 is SGHNT and CDR2 is YYREEE (reference sequence). The CDR3 protein is CASSPNSLTSGGGETQYF. Written as DNA, the CDR3 is TGTGCCAGCAGCCCCAATTCCCTGACTAGCGGGGGAGGAGAGACCCAGTACTTC. The whole variable domain, filled in from reference TRBV5-4 and TRBJ2-5, reads ETGVTQSPTHLIKTRGQQVTLRCSSQSGHNTVSWYQQALGQGPQFIFQYYREEENGRGNFPPRFSGLQFPNYSSELNVNALELDDSALYLCASSPNSLTSGGGETQYFGPGTRLLVL.

This sequence joins TRBV7-8 and TRBJ2-1, with 10 bases aligning to TRBD2. J was trimmed by 4 bases and V by 7 bases; bases with no gene match: 7. The CDR3 is made up of 15 amino acids. The germline V gene encodes CDR1 SGHVS and CDR2 FQNEAQ. CDR3 sequence: CASNTVAGGYNEQFF. In DNA form, the CDR3 reads TGTGCCAGCAACACTGTAGCGGGGGGTTACAATGAGCAGTTCTTC. Drawing the rest from reference TRBV7-8 and TRBJ2-1, the complete variable domain is GAGVSQSPRYKVAKRGQDVALRCDPISGHVSLFWYQQALGQGPEFLTYFQNEAQLDKSGLPSDRFFAERPEGSVSTLKIQRTQQEDSAVYLCASNTVAGGYNEQFFGPGTRLTVL.

Here the CDR3 reads CASSSQGAAYNEQFF. CDR3 nucleotides: TGCGCCAGCAGCTCCCAGGGGGCCGCCTACAATGAGCAGTTCTTC. V and J are TRBV5-1 and TRBJ2-1, with TRBD1 matching over 8 bases. Germline V CDR1 and CDR2: SGHRS, YFSETQ. The CDR3 runs 15 residues. V lost 3 bases, J lost 2 bases, and 4 bases stayed unmatched.

V usage is TRBV7-2 and J usage is TRBJ1-2, with 7 bases matching TRBD1. Unmatched junction bases numbered 4, after V lost 5 bases and J lost 4 bases. This CDR3 spans 13 amino acids. Germline CDR1 and CDR2: SGHTA and FQGNSA. The CDR3 spells CASSITGVYGYTF. CDR3 nucleotide sequence: TGTGCCAGCAGCATTACAGGGGTCTATGGCTACACCTTC.

This chain connects TRBV6-5 to TRBJ1-1, with 8 bases lining up with TRBD1. V lost 4 bases, J lost 5 bases, and 6 bases stayed unmatched. This CDR3 region has 14 residues. Germline CDR1 MNHEY, CDR2 SVGAGI. The CDR3 DNA sequence: TGTGCCAGCAGTTTTGGACAGGGAAGGACTGAAGCTTTCTTT. Protein product: CASSFGQGRTEAFF.

This rearrangement joins TRBV2 to TRBJ2-3, with 7 bases lining up with TRBD2. Trimming at V came to 5 bases and at J to 5 bases, leaving 13 bases not matched to a gene. This CDR3 is 16 amino acids long. In germline, CDR1 is SNHLY, CDR2 FYNNEI. CDR3 loop: CASSLNGPQRGDTQYF. CDR3 coding DNA: TGTGCCAGCAGTCTCAACGGGCCCCAGCGGGGAGATACGCAGTATTTT.

The chain couples TRBV5-1 to TRBJ1-4; D uncertain. The V gene lost 1 base and the J gene lost 4 bases, with 11 bases spanning the gap. This CDR3 is 15 amino acids long. Germline V gives CDR1 SGHRS, CDR2 YFSETQ. The DNA of the CDR3 is TGCGCCAGCAGCTTGCTGCCAGGCTATAATGAAAAACTGTTTTTT. Translating it yields CASSLLPGYNEKLFF.

The V and J genes are TRBV5-8 and TRBJ1-5; TRBD1 matches at 9 bases. V dropped 4 bases and J dropped 6; count of bases not matched to a gene: 5. This CDR3 is built from 14 residues. Germline lookup yields CDR1 SGHTS and CDR2 YDEGEE. The CDR3 nucleotides read TGTGCCAGCAGCCTGGGACAGGGAAGTCAGCCCCAGCATTTT. Protein: CASSLGQGSQPQHF. Full variable domain (missing parts from reference TRBV5-8 and TRBJ1-5): EAGVTQSPTHLIKTRGQQATLRCSPISGHTSVYWYQQALGLGLQFLLWYDEGEERNRGNFPPRFSGRQFPNYSSELNVNALELEDSALYLCASSLGQGSQPQHFGDGTRLSIL.

The rearrangement links TRBV18 to TRBJ2-2; D perhaps matches TRBD1 (5 bases). Germline CDR1 reads KGHSH; CDR2 reads LQKENI. Trimming removed 2 bases at V and 3 bases at J, with 7 bases between. This CDR3 region has 14 residues. CDR3 region: CASSPGHYTGELFF. As DNA, the CDR3 is TGTGCCAGCTCACCAGGACATTACACCGGGGAGCTGTTTTTT.

The V and J genes are TRBV30 and TRBJ1-2, with 7 bases lining up with TRBD1. Germline V gives CDR1 GTSNPN, CDR2 SVGIG (reference sequence). The CDR3 spans 16 residues. Trimming removed 2 bases from V and 3 bases from J; junction bases left unmatched: 12. This CDR3 reads CAWSPYDDRAHYGYTF. DNA of the CDR3: TGTGCCTGGAGTCCTTACGACGACAGGGCCCACTATGGCTACACCTTC. The variable domain in full, with the rest retrieved from reference TRBV30 and TRBJ1-2, is SQTIHQWPATLVQPVGSPLSLECTVEGTSNPNLYWYRQAAGRGLQLLFYSVGIGQISSEVPQNLSASRPQDRQFILSSKKLLLSDSGFYLCAWSPYDDRAHYGYTFGSGTRLTVV.

This chain uses TRBV11-2 with TRBJ2-2; no clear D. V lost 5 bases, J lost 1 base, and 8 bases lay in between. Germline loops: CDR1 SGHAT, CDR2 FQNNGV. CDR3 size: 14 residues. The CDR3 loop is CASSLSGNTGELFF. As DNA, the CDR3 is TGTGCCAGCAGCCTGTCGGGGAACACCGGGGAGCTGTTTTTT.

The chain employs TRBV28 and TRBJ1-2, with D maybe TRBD1 (5 bases). This CDR3 is 14 amino acids long. V was pared by 0 bases and J by 7 bases, with 12 bases between. Germline V CDR1 and CDR2: MDHEN, SYDVKM. CDR3 sequence reads: CASSLWTGQGGYTF. The CDR3 nucleotides are TGTGCCAGCAGTTTATGGACTGGGCAGGGTGGCTACACCTTC.

CDR3 sequence reads: CASSIPGQATEAFF. Here the CDR3 DNA reads TGTGCCAGCAGCATACCGGGACAGGCCACTGAAGCTTTCTTT. This chain joins TRBV5-4 and TRBJ1-1; 8 bases map to TRBD1. In germline, CDR1 is SGHNT, CDR2 YYREEE (reference sequence). This CDR3 spans 14 amino acids. Trimming removed 4 bases from V and 4 bases from J; junction bases left unmatched: 6.

Concerning this clone itself: The germline gene is not matched at one end of the junction; a read error may be the cause. The V call is TRBV7-9, the J call TRBJ1-2, with 10 bases matching TRBD1. There are 16 residues in the CDR3. Germline V gene sequence: CDR1 SEHNR, CDR2 FQNEAQ (reference sequence). CDR3 in DNA: TGTTCCAGCAGCTTAGGTGACAGGGGGCCTAACTATGGCTACACCTTC. Protein: CSSSLGDRGPNYGYTF.

The chain has TRBV9 and TRBJ2-7; 9 bases agree with TRBD2. The CDR3 covers 15 residues. Germline V gives CDR1 SGDLS, CDR2 YYNGEE. The V segment lost 0 bases and the J segment 2 bases; nucleotides outside the gene matches: 3. CDR3 in DNA: TGTGCCAGCAGCGTAGGACTAGCGGACACCTACGAGCAGTACTTC. Translated: CASSVGLADTYEQYF.

The chain's CDR3 is CAWRSRALDNEQFF. In DNA, the CDR3 is TGTGCCTGGAGGTCCAGGGCCCTCGACAATGAGCAGTTCTTC. This chain connects TRBV30 to TRBJ2-1; TRBD1 is a possible D gene (5 bases). V lost 3 bases, J lost 5 bases, and 14 bases lay in between. CDR3 size: 14 residues. CDR1 and CDR2 (germline): GTSNPN, SVGIG (reference sequence).

The chain couples TRBV6-1 to TRBJ1-3; tentatively, D is TRBD1 (5 bases). The CDR3 spans 12 residues. Trimming stripped 11 bases from V and 2 bases from J, with 10 bases between. Germline loops: CDR1 MNHNS, CDR2 SASEGT. The CDR3 DNA reads TGTGCCTCTGCAGGGACTGGAAACACCATATATTTT. Its translation: CASAGTGNTIYF.

This chain uses TRBV6-1 with TRBJ1-4, with D perhaps matching TRBD1 (6 bases). The CDR3 contains 14 residues. Germline lookup yields CDR1 MNHNS and CDR2 SASEGT. Trimming cost V 5 bases and J 6 bases, with 13 bases left between them. CDR3 sequence (DNA): TGTGCCAGCAGTCTCCGGGACACCGATGAAAAACTGTTTTTT. This sequence encodes CASSLRDTDEKLFF.

The CDR3 DNA reads as TGTGCCAGCAGCCCCTTAGCGGGGGGCTACGAGCAGTACTTC. Amino acids: CASSPLAGGYEQYF. The chain recombines TRBV11-3 with TRBJ2-7; 10 bases map to TRBD2. The CDR3 is 14 amino acids. The germline CDR1 and CDR2 sequences are SGHNT and YENEEA. V trimming: 5 bases; J trimming: 3 bases; junction bases outside the gene matches: 4.